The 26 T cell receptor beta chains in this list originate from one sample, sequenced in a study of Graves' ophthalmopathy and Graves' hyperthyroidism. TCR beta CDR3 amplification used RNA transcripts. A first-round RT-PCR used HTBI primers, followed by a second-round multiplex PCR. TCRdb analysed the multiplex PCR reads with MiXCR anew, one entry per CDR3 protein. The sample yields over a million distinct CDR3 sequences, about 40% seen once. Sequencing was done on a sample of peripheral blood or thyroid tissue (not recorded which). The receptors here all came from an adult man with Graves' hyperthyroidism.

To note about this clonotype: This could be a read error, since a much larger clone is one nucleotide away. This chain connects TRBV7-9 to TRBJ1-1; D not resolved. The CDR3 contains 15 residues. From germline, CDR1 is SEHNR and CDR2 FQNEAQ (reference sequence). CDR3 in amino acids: CVSSFAGHYNTEAFF. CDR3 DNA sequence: TGTGTCAGCAGCTTTGCCGGGCACTACAACACTGAAGCTTTCTTT. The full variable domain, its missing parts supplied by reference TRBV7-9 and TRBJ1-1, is DTGVSQNPRHKITKRGQNVTFRCDPISEHNRLYWYRQTLGQGPEFLTYFQNEAQLEKSRLLSDRFSAERPKGSFSTLEIQRTEQGDSAMYLCVSSFAGHYNTEAFFGQGTRLTVV.

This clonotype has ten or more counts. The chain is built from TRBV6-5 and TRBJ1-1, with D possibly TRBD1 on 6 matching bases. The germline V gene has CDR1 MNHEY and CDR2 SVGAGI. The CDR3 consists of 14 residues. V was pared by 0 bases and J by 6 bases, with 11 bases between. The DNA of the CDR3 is TGTGCCAGCAGTTACTCCCCGCAGGGGTCTGAAGCTTTCTTT. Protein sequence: CASSYSPQGSEAFF.

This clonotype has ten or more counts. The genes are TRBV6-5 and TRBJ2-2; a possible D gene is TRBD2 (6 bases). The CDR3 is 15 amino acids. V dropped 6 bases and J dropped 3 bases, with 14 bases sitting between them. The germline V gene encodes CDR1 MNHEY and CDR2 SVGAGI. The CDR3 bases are TGTGCCAGCAGGGAGGAGGGCCGTGACACCGGGGAGCTGTTTTTT. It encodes CASREEGRDTGELFF.

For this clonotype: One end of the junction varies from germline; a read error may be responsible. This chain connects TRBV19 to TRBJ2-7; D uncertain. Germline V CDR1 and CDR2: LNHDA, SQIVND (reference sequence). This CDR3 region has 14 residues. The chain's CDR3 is CASSTPRATAEQYF. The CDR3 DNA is TGTGCCAGCAGTACCCCTAGGGCTACAGCCGAGCAGTACTTC.

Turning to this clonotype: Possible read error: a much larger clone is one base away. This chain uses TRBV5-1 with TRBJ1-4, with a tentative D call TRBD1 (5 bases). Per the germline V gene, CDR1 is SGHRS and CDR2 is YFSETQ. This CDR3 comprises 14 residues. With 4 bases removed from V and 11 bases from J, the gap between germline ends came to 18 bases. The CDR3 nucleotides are TGCGCCAGCAGCCCGGCAGGGACGGGGAGTAAACTGTTTTTT. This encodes CASSPAGTGSKLFF.

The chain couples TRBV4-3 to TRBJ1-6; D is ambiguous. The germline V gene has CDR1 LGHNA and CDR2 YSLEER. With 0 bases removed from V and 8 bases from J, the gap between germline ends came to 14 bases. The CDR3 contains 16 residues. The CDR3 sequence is CASSQDRAAFYSPLHF. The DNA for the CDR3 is TGCGCCAGCAGCCAAGATCGGGCAGCCTTTTATTCACCCCTCCACTTT.

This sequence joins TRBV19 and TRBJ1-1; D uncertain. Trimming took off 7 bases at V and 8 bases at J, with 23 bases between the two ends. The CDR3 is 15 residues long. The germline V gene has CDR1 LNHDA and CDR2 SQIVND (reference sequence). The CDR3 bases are TGTGCCAGTATAGGGTCGGGCGTGGGAATGGAAGAAGCTTTCTTT. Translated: CASIGSGVGMEEAFF.

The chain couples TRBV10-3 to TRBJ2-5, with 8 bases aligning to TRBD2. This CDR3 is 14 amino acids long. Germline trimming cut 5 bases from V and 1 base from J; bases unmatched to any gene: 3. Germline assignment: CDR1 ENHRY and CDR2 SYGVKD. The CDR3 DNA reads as TGTGCCATCAGTTTAGCGGGACTCCAAGAGACCCAGTACTTC. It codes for CAISLAGLQETQYF.

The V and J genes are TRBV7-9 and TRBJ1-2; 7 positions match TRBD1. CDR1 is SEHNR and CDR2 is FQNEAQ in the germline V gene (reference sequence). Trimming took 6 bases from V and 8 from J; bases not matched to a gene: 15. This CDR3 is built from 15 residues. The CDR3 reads CASSYSGTVGAGYTF. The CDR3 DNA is TGTGCCAGCAGTTACTCTGGGACAGTGGGCGCCGGCTACACCTTC.

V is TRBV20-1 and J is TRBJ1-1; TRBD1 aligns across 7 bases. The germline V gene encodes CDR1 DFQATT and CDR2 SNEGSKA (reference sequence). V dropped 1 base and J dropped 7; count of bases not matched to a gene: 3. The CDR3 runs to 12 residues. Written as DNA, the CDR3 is TGCAGTGCTAGAGCCAGGGGGGTTGAAGCTTTCTTT. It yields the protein CSARARGVEAFF.

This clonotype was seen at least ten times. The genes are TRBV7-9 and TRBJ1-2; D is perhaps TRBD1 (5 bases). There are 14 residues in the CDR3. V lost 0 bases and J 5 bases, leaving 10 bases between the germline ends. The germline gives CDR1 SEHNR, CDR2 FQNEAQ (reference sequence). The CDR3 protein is CASSLAGLLYGYTF. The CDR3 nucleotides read TGTGCCAGCAGCTTAGCGGGACTGCTTTATGGCTACACCTTC.

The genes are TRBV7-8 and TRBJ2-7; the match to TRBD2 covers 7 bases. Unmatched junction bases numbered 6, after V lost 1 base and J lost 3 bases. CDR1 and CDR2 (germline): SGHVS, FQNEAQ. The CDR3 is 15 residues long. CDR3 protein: CASSLGASGVYEQYF. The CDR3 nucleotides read TGTGCCAGCAGCTTAGGCGCTAGCGGAGTCTACGAGCAGTACTTC.

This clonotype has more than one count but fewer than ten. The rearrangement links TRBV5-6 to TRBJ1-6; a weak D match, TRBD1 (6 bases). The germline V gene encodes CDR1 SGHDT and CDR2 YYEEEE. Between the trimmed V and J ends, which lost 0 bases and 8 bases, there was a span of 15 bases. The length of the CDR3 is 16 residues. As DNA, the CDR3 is TGTGCCAGCAGCTTGGCAGGACAGTCCTCCTATTCACCCCTCCACTTT. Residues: CASSLAGQSSYSPLHF.

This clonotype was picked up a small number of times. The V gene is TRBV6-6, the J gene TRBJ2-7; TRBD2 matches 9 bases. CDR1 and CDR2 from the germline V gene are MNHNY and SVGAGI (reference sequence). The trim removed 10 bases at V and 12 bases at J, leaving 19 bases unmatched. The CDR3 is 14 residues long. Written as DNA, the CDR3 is TGTGCCATCTCTTTAGCGCTAGCGGGAACTCCGCGGTACTTC. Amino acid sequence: CAISLALAGTPRYF.

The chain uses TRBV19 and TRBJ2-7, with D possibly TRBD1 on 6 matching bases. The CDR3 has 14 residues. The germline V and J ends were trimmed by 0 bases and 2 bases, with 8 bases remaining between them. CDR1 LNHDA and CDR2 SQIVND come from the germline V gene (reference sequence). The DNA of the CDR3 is TGTGCCAGTAGTATAGAGGGGACAACCTACGAGCAGTACTTC. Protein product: CASSIEGTTYEQYF.

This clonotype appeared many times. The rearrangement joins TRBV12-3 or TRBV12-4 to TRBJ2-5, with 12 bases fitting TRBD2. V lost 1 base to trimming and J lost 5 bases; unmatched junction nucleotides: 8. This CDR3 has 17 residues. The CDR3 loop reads CASSLVQASGRVETQYF. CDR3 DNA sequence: TGTGCCAGCAGTTTAGTCCAGGCTAGCGGGAGGGTGGAGACCCAGTACTTC.

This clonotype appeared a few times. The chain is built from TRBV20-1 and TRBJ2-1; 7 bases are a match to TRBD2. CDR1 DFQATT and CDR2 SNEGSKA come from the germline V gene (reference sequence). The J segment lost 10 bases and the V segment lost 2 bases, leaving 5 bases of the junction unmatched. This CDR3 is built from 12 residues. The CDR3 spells CSARTHSGEQFF. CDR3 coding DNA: TGCAGTGCTAGAACTCATAGCGGGGAGCAGTTCTTC.

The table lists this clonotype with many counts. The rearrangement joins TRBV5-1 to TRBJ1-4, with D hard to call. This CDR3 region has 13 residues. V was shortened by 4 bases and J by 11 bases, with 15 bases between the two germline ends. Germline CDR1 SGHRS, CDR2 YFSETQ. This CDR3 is CASSDRTDGKLFF. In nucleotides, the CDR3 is TGCGCCAGCAGCGACCGGACGGATGGGAAACTGTTTTTT.

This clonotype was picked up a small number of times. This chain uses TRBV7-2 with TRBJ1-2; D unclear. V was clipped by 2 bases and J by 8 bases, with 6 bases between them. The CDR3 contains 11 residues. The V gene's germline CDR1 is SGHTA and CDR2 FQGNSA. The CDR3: CASSLFEGYTF. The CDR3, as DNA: TGTGCCAGCAGCTTATTCGAGGGCTACACCTTC.

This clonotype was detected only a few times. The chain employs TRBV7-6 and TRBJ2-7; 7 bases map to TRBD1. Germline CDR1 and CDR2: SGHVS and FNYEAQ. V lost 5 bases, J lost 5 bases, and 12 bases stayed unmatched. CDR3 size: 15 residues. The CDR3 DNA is TGTGCCAGCAGCCATTGGGGAGACAGGGACCACGAGCAGTACTTC. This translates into CASSHWGDRDHEQYF.

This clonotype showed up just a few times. CDR3 region: CASSLAGRGPGANVLTF. CDR3 bases: TGCGCCAGCAGCTTGGCAGGCAGGGGTCCTGGGGCCAACGTCCTGACTTTC. The gene calls are TRBV5-1 and TRBJ2-6; a possible D gene is TRBD1 (6 bases). V lost 0 bases and J lost 2, with 12 bases in between. Germline CDR1 reads SGHRS; CDR2 reads YFSETQ. CDR3 length: 17 amino acids.

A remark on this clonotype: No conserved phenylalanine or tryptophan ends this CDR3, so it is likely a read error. The CDR3 is CDSSRGKSEKLFV. For the CDR3, the DNA is TGCGACAGCAGCCGGGGGAAGTCAGAAAAACTGTTTGTT. The chain combines TRBV5-1 with TRBJ1-4, with D possibly being TRBD1 (5 bases). This CDR3 comprises 13 residues. The germline V gene has CDR1 SGHRS and CDR2 YFSETQ.

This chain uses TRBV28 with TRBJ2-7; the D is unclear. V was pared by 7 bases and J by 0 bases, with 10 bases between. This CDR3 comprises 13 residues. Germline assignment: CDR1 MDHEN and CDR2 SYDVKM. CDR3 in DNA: TGTGCCAGCAAGGACGGGTACTCCTACGAGCAGTACTTC. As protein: CASKDGYSYEQYF. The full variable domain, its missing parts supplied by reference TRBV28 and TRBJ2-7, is DVKVTQSSRYLVKRTGEKVFLECVQDMDHENMFWYRQDPGLGLRLIYFSYDVKMKEKGDIPEGYSVSREKKERFSLILESASTNQTSMYLCASKDGYSYEQYFGPGTRLTVT.

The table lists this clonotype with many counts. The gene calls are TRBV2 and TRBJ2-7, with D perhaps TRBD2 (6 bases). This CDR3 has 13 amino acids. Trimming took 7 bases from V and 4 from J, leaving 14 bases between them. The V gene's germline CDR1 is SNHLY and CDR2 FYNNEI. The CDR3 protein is CASKWGERYEQYF. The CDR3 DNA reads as TGTGCCAGCAAGTGGGGGGAGCGATACGAGCAGTACTTC.

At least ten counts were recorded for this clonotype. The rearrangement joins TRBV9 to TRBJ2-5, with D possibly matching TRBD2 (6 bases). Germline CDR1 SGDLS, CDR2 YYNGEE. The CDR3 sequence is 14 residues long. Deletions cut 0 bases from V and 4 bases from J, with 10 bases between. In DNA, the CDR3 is TGTGCCAGCAGCGTAGGTAGCGGCCCAGAGACCCAGTACTTC. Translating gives CASSVGSGPETQYF. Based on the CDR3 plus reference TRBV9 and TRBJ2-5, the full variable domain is DSGVTQTPKHLITATGQRVTLRCSPRSGDLSVYWYQQSLDQGLQFLIQYYNGEERAKGNILERFSAQQFPDLHSELNLSSLELGDSALYFCASSVGSGPETQYFGPGTRLLVL.

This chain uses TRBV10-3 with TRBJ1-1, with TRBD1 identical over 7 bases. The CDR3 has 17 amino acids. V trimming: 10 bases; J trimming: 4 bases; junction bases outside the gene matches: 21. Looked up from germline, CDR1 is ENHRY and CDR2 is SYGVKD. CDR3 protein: CASSPQRDASGGTEAFF. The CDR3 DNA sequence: TGTGCCAGCTCACCGCAGCGGGACGCCTCAGGGGGCACTGAAGCTTTCTTT.